These 30 T cell receptor beta chains were sequenced from one sample in a study of T cell repertoires in cytomegalovirus infection. One entry per CDR3 protein, called by TCRdb with MiXCR from the reads. This table has hundreds of thousands of distinct CDR3 sequences, over 25% appearing once. Antigens of these TCRs are unknown. The specimen comprised cultured CD8+ T cells from PBMCs, sampled from culture after CMV antigen stimulation. The receptors come from a human donor in good health (CMV status not recorded). Some clones in this sample may be carry-over from other donors' samples.

This clonotype was counted only a few times. The chain joins TRBV4-2 to TRBJ1-5; D is undetermined. Germline loops: CDR1 LGHNA, CDR2 YNFKEQ. V was cut by 6 bases and J by 0 bases, with 18 bases left in between. CDR3 length equals 17 residues. In DNA, the CDR3 is TGTGCCAGCAGTCCCGCCCCCCTTCTCTATAGCAATCAGCCCCAGCATTTT. It yields the protein CASSPAPLLYSNQPQHF.

Worth noting for this clonotype: A much larger clone differs by one base, so this may be a read error. The V call is TRBV12-3 or TRBV12-4, the J call TRBJ2-1; unclear D gene. The CDR3 totals 10 residues. Between the trimmed V and J ends, which lost 6 bases and 6 bases, there was a span of 3 bases. CDR3: CASRTNEQFF. Here the CDR3 DNA reads TGTGCCAGCAGGACCAATGAGCAGTTCTTC.

The chain has TRBV6-5 and TRBJ2-2; 16 bases are a match to TRBD2. The CDR3 is 18 residues long. The V gene end was trimmed by 5 bases and the J gene end by 6 bases; junction bases not matched to a gene: 9. CDR1 and CDR2 from the germline V gene are MNHEY and SVGAGI. Here the CDR3 reads CASSRNPGLAGGSGELFF. The CDR3 nucleotides are TGTGCCAGCAGTCGAAATCCGGGACTAGCGGGGGGGTCCGGGGAGCTGTTTTTT.

The V call is TRBV20-1, the J call TRBJ1-2; TRBD1 might be the D (6 bases). The V gene's germline CDR1 is DFQATT and CDR2 SNEGSKA (reference sequence). Trimming stripped 5 bases from V and 5 bases from J, with 15 bases between. The CDR3 contains 13 residues. The chain's CDR3 is CSASFEGGYGYTF. In nucleotides, the CDR3 is TGCAGTGCTTCCTTTGAGGGGGGATATGGCTACACCTTC.

Points on this clonotype: Since no conserved phenylalanine or tryptophan closes the CDR3, a read error is the likely cause. The DNA is omitted, as the CDR3 cannot be located on it reliably, and the CDR3 follows TCRdb's listing. V is TRBV7-9 and J is TRBJ2-5; the table gives TRBD2 as D, unverified against the DNA. The CDR3 is 11 residues long, counting both termini. CDR1 and CDR2 (germline): SEHNR, FQNEAQ (reference sequence). The CDR3 loop is CASSSKGPPRL.

This clonotype was picked up many times. The chain employs TRBV7-8 and TRBJ2-2, with TRBD2 identical over 16 bases. V dropped 3 bases and J dropped 3; count of bases not matched to a gene: 4. This CDR3 comprises 18 residues. Germline CDR1 SGHVS, CDR2 FQNEAQ. The CDR3 sequence is CASSLGLAGGPDTGELFF. The CDR3 DNA reads TGTGCCAGCAGCTTGGGACTAGCGGGGGGGCCGGACACCGGGGAGCTGTTTTTT.

This clonotype was seen more than once but under ten times. The genes are TRBV19 and TRBJ1-2; D not certain. The V end was cut by 6 bases, the J end by 8 bases, with 13 bases between. Germline assignment: CDR1 LNHDA and CDR2 SQIVND (reference sequence). The CDR3 spans 12 residues. The CDR3 reads CASSFGMGGYTF. Written as DNA, the CDR3 is TGTGCCAGTAGCTTCGGAATGGGCGGCTACACCTTC.

The V call is TRBV12-5, the J call TRBJ1-1; D not resolved. From germline, CDR1 is LGHNT and CDR2 FRNRAP. The CDR3 runs 13 residues. The V and J ends lost 1 base and 6 bases respectively, with 9 bases between them. DNA of the CDR3: TGTGCTAGTGGTTTGGGAGGAGCAGCTGAAGCTTTCTTT. Its protein is CASGLGGAAEAFF. Complete variable domain (other parts from reference TRBV12-5 and TRBJ1-1): DARVTQTPRHKVTEMGQEVTMRCQPILGHNTVFWYRQTMMQGLELLAYFRNRAPLDDSGMPKDRFSAEMPDATLATLKIQPSEPRDSAVYFCASGLGGAAEAFFGQGTRLTVV.

Remarks on this clonotype: As the CDR3 is not closed by the conserved phenylalanine or tryptophan, this likely results from a read error. V is TRBV7-6 and J is TRBJ1-2; 12 bases match TRBD1. The V segment lost 6 bases and the J segment 3 bases; nucleotides outside the gene matches: 8. CDR1 SGHVS and CDR2 FNYEAQ come from the germline V gene. The length of the CDR3 is 16 residues. This CDR3 reads CASSRPGQGADYGYTI. The CDR3 nucleotides read TGTGCCAGCAGTCGACCGGGACAGGGGGCCGACTATGGCTACACCATC.

At least ten counts were recorded for this clonotype. This rearrangement joins TRBV4-3 to TRBJ2-5; TRBD1 matches at 7 bases. Germline V gene lookup returns CDR1 LGHNA and CDR2 YSLEER. V was clipped by 0 bases and J by 2 bases; unmatched bases: 15. The CDR3 loop spans 19 amino acids. CDR3 DNA sequence: TGCGCCAGCAGCCAAGATTGGACAGGCGAGAATGGGCCTCAAGAGACCCAGTACTTC. Encoded protein: CASSQDWTGENGPQETQYF.

This clonotype was seen a handful of times. The chain joins TRBV12-3 or TRBV12-4 to TRBJ2-3; the D is unclear. The CDR3 consists of 12 residues. V dropped 4 bases and J dropped 2 bases, with 4 bases sitting between them. The CDR3 loop reads CASSWNTDTQYF. Here the CDR3 DNA reads TGTGCCAGCAGTTGGAACACAGATACGCAGTATTTT.

This clonotype was counted ten times or more. The V call is TRBV7-8, the J call TRBJ2-3, with a tentative D call TRBD1 (5 bases). The CDR3 consists of 15 residues. V shed 1 base and J shed 3 bases, with 11 bases lying between them. Germline CDR1 and CDR2: SGHVS and FQNEAQ. CDR3 in amino acids: CASSLEAQGTDTQYF. The CDR3 DNA reads as TGTGCCAGCAGCTTAGAAGCGCAGGGAACAGATACGCAGTATTTT.

In this sample, this clonotype turned up a few times. The chain joins TRBV11-1 to TRBJ2-7, with a weak D call TRBD1 (6 bases). Germline-derived CDR1 and CDR2 are SGHAT and FQDESV (reference sequence). The CDR3 sequence is 15 residues long. V was cut by 2 bases and J by 5 bases, with 16 bases left in between. The CDR3 DNA follows: TGTGCCAGCAGCTTATCGCCCACAGGGTCCCACGAGCAGTACGTC. It yields the protein CASSLSPTGSHEQYV.

The chain links TRBV6-1 to TRBJ2-1; 9 bases are a match to TRBD2. The trim removed 5 bases at V and 6 bases at J, leaving 11 bases unmatched. The CDR3 length is 16 residues. Germline V gene lookup returns CDR1 MNHNS and CDR2 SASEGT. The chain's CDR3 is CASSSAGGGIFNEQFF. As DNA, the CDR3 is TGTGCCAGCAGTTCGGCGGGGGGGGGGATTTTCAATGAGCAGTTCTTC.

The genes are TRBV5-5 and TRBJ1-1; D gene ambiguous. From germline, CDR1 is SGHKS and CDR2 YYEKEE (reference sequence). V lost 0 bases, J lost 0 bases, and 9 bases lay in between. There are 15 residues in the CDR3. The CDR3 nucleotides read TGTGCCAGCAGCTTGGTAGTCCCGGTGAACACTGAAGCTTTCTTT. Protein: CASSLVVPVNTEAFF.

The chain combines TRBV7-6 with TRBJ1-4, with a weak D call TRBD1 (5 bases). V gave up 5 bases and J gave up 15 bases, with 19 bases separating them. Germline lookup yields CDR1 SGHVS and CDR2 FNYEAQ. The CDR3 is 13 amino acids. CDR3 sequence (DNA): TGTGCCAGCAGCCCAGACGACAGCCTCCGGATGTTTTTT. The encoded protein is CASSPDDSLRMFF.

In this sample, this clonotype turned up many times. The J gene is TRBJ2-4, the V gene TRBV7-8; D may correspond to TRBD1 or TRBD2 (7 bases each). Germline V gene data show CDR1 as SGHVS and CDR2 as FQNEAQ. The CDR3 covers 16 residues. Trimming took off 5 bases at V and 8 bases at J, with 22 bases between the two ends. The CDR3 loop is CASSPGGGGGLDIQYF. The CDR3 DNA is TGTGCCAGCAGCCCGGGGGGAGGGGGCGGATTGGACATTCAGTACTTC.

The V and J genes are TRBV10-1 and TRBJ1-2; tentatively, D is TRBD1 (5 bases). V was shortened by 9 bases and J by 1 base, with 21 bases between the two germline ends. Germline CDR1 WNHNN, CDR2 SYGVQD (reference sequence). The CDR3 extends over 16 amino acids. For the CDR3, the DNA is TGCGCCAGGGTAGACTCACGGGGACTACTTAACTATGGCTACACCTTC. Translation: CARVDSRGLLNYGYTF.

V usage is TRBV6-1 and J usage is TRBJ2-3, with a weak D call TRBD2 (7 bases). The V gene's germline CDR1 is MNHNS and CDR2 SASEGT. The CDR3 runs 16 residues. Trimming removed 6 bases from V and 2 bases from J, with 18 bases in between. CDR3 DNA sequence: TGTGCCAGCAGCCCCCCGGGGGGCCGCATCACAGATACGCAGTATTTT. It translates to CASSPPGGRITDTQYF.

The chain combines TRBV29-1 with TRBJ1-1; a possible D gene is TRBD1 (6 bases). Germline CDR1 SQVTM, CDR2 ANQGSEA. Trimming took off 8 bases at V and 0 bases at J, with 13 bases between the two ends. The CDR3 loop spans 13 amino acids. The chain's CDR3 is CSTRRTVNTEAFF. CDR3 nucleotide sequence: TGCAGCACCCGGCGGACAGTGAACACTGAAGCTTTCTTT.

This chain joins TRBV7-3 and TRBJ1-1, with 8 positions matching TRBD1. Looked up from germline, CDR1 is SGHTA and CDR2 is FQGTGA. The CDR3 is made up of 17 amino acids. Losses at the gene ends were 1 base for V and 6 bases for J; bases not matched to a gene: 13. DNA for the CDR3: TGTGCCAGCAGCTTAAACCCCGGACAGGGTGAATCGGCTGAAGCTTTCTTT. Its translation is CASSLNPGQGESAEAFF.

This clonotype was picked up a small number of times. This rearrangement joins TRBV19 to TRBJ1-2; 7 nucleotides line up with TRBD1. J was trimmed by 4 bases and V by 1 base; bases with no gene match: 6. CDR1 is LNHDA, CDR2 SQIVND, per germline (reference sequence). The CDR3 has 15 residues. CDR3 loop: CASSIGKTGFYGYTF. CDR3 sequence (DNA): TGTGCCAGTAGTATAGGGAAGACAGGGTTCTATGGCTACACCTTC.

In its sample, this clonotype was seen a few times. The gene calls are TRBV5-6 and TRBJ2-1; 8 positions match TRBD2. CDR3 size: 15 residues. Per germline, CDR1 SGHDT and CDR2 YYEEEE. V lost 4 bases and J lost 2; bases outside the gene matches: 5. CDR3 nucleotide sequence: TGTGCCAGCAGCCTGGGACTAGGGACCTACAATGAGCAGTTCTTC. Its protein product is CASSLGLGTYNEQFF.

In its sample, this clonotype was seen many times. This chain uses TRBV7-2 with TRBJ2-1; no firm D call. This CDR3 has 13 residues. Trimming removed 2 bases from V and 8 bases from J, with 10 bases in between. Germline loops: CDR1 SGHTA, CDR2 FQGNSA. The CDR3 sequence: CASSLSAPDEQFF. The CDR3 region has the DNA TGTGCCAGCAGCTTATCTGCGCCGGATGAGCAGTTCTTC.

This chain uses TRBV19 with TRBJ1-1; weak D call: TRBD1 (5 bases). Germline-derived CDR1 and CDR2 are LNHDA and SQIVND (reference sequence). Deletions cut 5 bases from V and 0 bases from J, with 16 bases between. The CDR3 loop spans 16 amino acids. CDR3 sequence: CASSRTLDTLNTEAFF. The CDR3 coding sequence is TGTGCCAGTAGTCGAACCTTGGACACCTTGAACACTGAAGCTTTCTTT. The whole variable domain, filled in from reference TRBV19 and TRBJ1-1, reads DGGITQSPKYLFRKEGQNVTLSCEQNLNHDAMYWYRQDPGQGLRLIYYSQIVNDFQKGDIAEGYSVSREKKESFPLTVTSAQKNPTAFYLCASSRTLDTLNTEAFFGQGTRLTVV.

The chain combines TRBV5-1 with TRBJ1-1; D not resolved. The CDR3 is 13 amino acids. Germline CDR1 is SGHRS and CDR2 is YFSETQ. Trimming removed 0 bases at V and 7 bases at J, with 10 bases between. The CDR3 DNA reads as TGCGCCAGCAGCTTGGATTTCCCATTTGAAGCTTTCTTT. Protein product: CASSLDFPFEAFF.

At least ten counts were recorded for this clonotype. The rearrangement links TRBV12-3 or TRBV12-4 to TRBJ1-6; TRBD1 matches at 9 bases. The CDR3 totals 14 residues. V dropped 3 bases and J dropped 10; count of bases not matched to a gene: 4. This CDR3 reads CASSFDRGGSPLHF. In DNA form, the CDR3 reads TGTGCCAGCAGTTTCGACAGGGGGGGATCACCCCTCCACTTT.

This chain links TRBV9 with TRBJ2-3; D remains ambiguous. Trimming shortened V by 0 bases and J by 0 bases, and 14 bases separated the two germline ends. CDR1 is SGDLS, CDR2 YYNGEE, per germline. The CDR3 is 17 amino acids. In DNA, the CDR3 is TGTGCCAGCAGCGTAGCTAGTGTAGAAAGGAGCACAGATACGCAGTATTTT. This codes for CASSVASVERSTDTQYF. Full variable domain (outside the CDR3, taken from reference TRBV9 and TRBJ2-3): DSGVTQTPKHLITATGQRVTLRCSPRSGDLSVYWYQQSLDQGLQFLIQYYNGEERAKGNILERFSAQQFPDLHSELNLSSLELGDSALYFCASSVASVERSTDTQYFGPGTRLTVL.

This clonotype was detected only a few times. The CDR3 region is CASSLWARGGYYNEQFF. CDR3 in DNA: TGTGCCAGCAGCTTGTGGGCACGAGGTGGCTACTACAATGAGCAGTTCTTC. This rearrangement joins TRBV5-6 to TRBJ2-1, with D hard to call. CDR3 size: 17 residues. The germline V gene encodes CDR1 SGHDT and CDR2 YYEEEE. The V and J ends lost 1 base and 3 bases respectively, with 17 bases between them. The whole variable domain, filled in from reference TRBV5-6 and TRBJ2-1, reads DAGVTQSPTHLIKTRGQQVTLRCSPKSGHDTVSWYQQALGQGPQFIFQYYEEEERQRGNFPDRFSGHQFPNYSSELNVNALLLGDSALYLCASSLWARGGYYNEQFFGPGTRLTVL.

The chain links TRBV2 to TRBJ2-7, with D unresolved. Between the trimmed V and J ends, which lost 6 bases and 7 bases, there was a span of 7 bases. Germline-derived CDR1 and CDR2 are SNHLY and FYNNEI. This CDR3 region has 10 residues. CDR3 sequence reads: CASSPQEQYF. The CDR3 DNA is TGTGCCAGCAGCCCCCAGGAGCAGTACTTC.